These 16 T cell receptor beta chains originate from one sample sequenced in a study of blood T cell repertoires in COVID-19. Sequencing was performed with immunoSEQ multiplex PCR; in TCRdb, only in-frame clones are kept and a portion is missing. The sample yields 95,000 to 120,000 clones, about 88% seen once. Sequencing was performed on peripheral blood. These receptors came from a human donor in a cohort sampled during active COVID-19.

V usage is TRBV19 and J usage is TRBJ1-2; no reliable D call. This CDR3 has 14 amino acids. V was shortened by 1 base and J by 2 bases, with 8 bases between the two germline ends. The V gene's germline CDR1 is LNHDA and CDR2 SQIVND (reference sequence). The chain's CDR3 is CASSIAKTNYGYTF. As DNA, the CDR3 is TGTGCCAGTAGTATAGCGAAGACAAACTATGGCTACACCTTC.

CDR3 DNA sequence: TGTGCCTGGAGTGTACTGTACAATGAGCAGTTCTTC. This gives the protein CAWSVLYNEQFF. The chain combines TRBV30 with TRBJ2-1; D not resolved. Germline V lookup: CDR1 GTSNPN, CDR2 SVGIG (reference sequence). The length of the CDR3 is 12 residues. V lost 0 bases and J lost 4, with 4 bases in between.

This rearrangement joins TRBV19 to TRBJ2-3; D gene unclear. V lost 6 bases, J lost 6 bases, and 10 bases lay in between. Germline loops: CDR1 LNHDA, CDR2 SQIVND (reference sequence). CDR3 length: 12 residues. This chain's CDR3 is CASSQSGDTQYF. The CDR3 nucleotides are TGTGCCAGTAGCCAGTCCGGGGATACGCAGTATTTT.

The V gene is TRBV4-1, the J gene TRBJ1-6; TRBD1 matches 7 bases. This CDR3 contains 13 residues. The J segment lost 4 bases and the V segment lost 10 bases, leaving 4 bases of the junction unmatched. Germline assignment: CDR1 MGHRA and CDR2 YSYEKL. The CDR3 bases are TGCGCCACCTCGGACAGGTATAATTCACCCCTCCACTTT. Its protein is CATSDRYNSPLHF.

DNA of the CDR3: TGTGCCACCAGTGGTTCCGGGGGGGTATTCACAGATACGCAGTATTTT. Amino acid sequence: CATSGSGGVFTDTQYF. The J gene is TRBJ2-3, the V gene TRBV24-1, with TRBD2 matching 8 bases. The germline V gene has CDR1 KGHDR and CDR2 SFDVKD. J lost 2 bases, V lost 5 bases, and 8 bases had no gene match. The length of the CDR3 is 16 residues.

The chain combines TRBV6-1 with TRBJ1-1; weak D call: TRBD1 (5 bases). Germline V CDR1 and CDR2: MNHNS, SASEGT. The CDR3 has 13 residues. The V gene lost 1 base and the J gene lost 11 bases, with 14 bases spanning the gap. The CDR3 protein is CASSEGRGLVAFF. The DNA of the CDR3 is TGTGCCAGCAGTGAAGGTAGGGGCCTTGTCGCTTTCTTT.

This chain links TRBV6-5 with TRBJ1-1; 8 bases align to TRBD1. The CDR3 has 16 amino acids. The germline V gene encodes CDR1 MNHEY and CDR2 SVGAGI. J gave up 1 base and V 2 bases, and 6 bases lay outside the gene matches. The CDR3 DNA reads as TGTGCCAGCAGTTACCGGACAGGGAGGGCGAACACTGAAGCTTTCTTT. Translating it yields CASSYRTGRANTEAFF.

The CDR3 loop is CASSYAYSNYGYTF. CDR3 nucleotides: TGTGCCAGCAGTTACGCCTATTCTAACTATGGCTACACCTTC. This chain joins TRBV6-5 and TRBJ1-2; D unclear. The length of the CDR3 is 14 residues. In germline, CDR1 is MNHEY, CDR2 SVGAGI. V was pared by 2 bases and J by 0 bases, with 7 bases between.

The chain uses TRBV3-1 (or the pseudogene TRBV3-2) and TRBJ2-7; possibly TRBD1 for D (6 bases). This CDR3 is built from 13 residues. V lost 6 bases and J lost 6, with 15 bases in between. From germline, CDR1 is LGHDT and CDR2 YNNKEL (reference sequence). Here the CDR3 reads CASSSTGIGEQYF. The DNA of the CDR3 is TGTGCCAGCAGTTCGACAGGCATCGGCGAGCAGTACTTC.

The chain joins TRBV6-4 to TRBJ2-1; 8 bases line up with TRBD2. CDR3 length equals 15 residues. V shed 2 bases, J shed 11 bases, and the junction held 11 bases outside the gene matches. The germline V gene has CDR1 MRHNA and CDR2 SNTAGT. Here the CDR3 reads CASSDGSGGPRKQFF. The CDR3 DNA sequence: TGTGCCAGCAGTGACGGGTCGGGGGGGCCTAGGAAGCAGTTCTTC.

The V gene is TRBV19, the J gene TRBJ2-7, with D perhaps TRBD2 (5 bases). Germline V lookup: CDR1 LNHDA, CDR2 SQIVND (reference sequence). The CDR3 contains 14 residues. V dropped 1 base and J dropped 3 bases, with 10 bases sitting between them. The CDR3 DNA sequence: TGTGCCAGTAGTATAGCTTTCGCGGGCTACGAGCAGTACTTC. Residues: CASSIAFAGYEQYF.

In this sample, this clone turned up a few times. This chain uses TRBV7-2 with TRBJ1-3, with 7 positions matching TRBD1. The germline V gene has CDR1 SGHTA and CDR2 FQGNSA. CDR3 size: 13 residues. The V gene end was trimmed by 5 bases and the J gene end by 4 bases; junction bases not matched to a gene: 2. Written as DNA, the CDR3 is TGTGCCAGCAGCCAACAGGGGGGAAACACCATATATTTT. This encodes CASSQQGGNTIYF.

This clone was detected only once. CDR3 DNA: TGTGCCAGTAGTCCAGGGACAGAAACCTATGGCTACACCTTC. Translated, it gives CASSPGTETYGYTF. The chain joins TRBV19 to TRBJ1-2; TRBD1 aligns across 7 bases. The CDR3 has 14 residues. Germline CDR1 and CDR2: LNHDA and SQIVND (reference sequence). V shed 5 bases, J shed 4 bases, and the junction held 7 bases outside the gene matches.

The J gene is TRBJ2-3, the V gene TRBV6-5; 9 bases are shared with TRBD2. This CDR3 is 15 amino acids long. From germline, CDR1 is MNHEY and CDR2 SVGAGI. The trim removed 5 bases at V and 3 bases at J, leaving 6 bases unmatched. CDR3 protein: CASSLLAGATDTQYF. CDR3 sequence (DNA): TGTGCCAGCAGTCTACTAGCGGGCGCAACAGATACGCAGTATTTT.

This chain uses TRBV5-1 with TRBJ2-1, with 8 bases aligning to TRBD2. Germline CDR1 reads SGHRS; CDR2 reads YFSETQ. The trim removed 3 bases at V and 8 bases at J, leaving 10 bases unmatched. This CDR3 region has 15 residues. The CDR3 loop reads CASSSSGPGIYEQFF. DNA of the CDR3: TGCGCCAGCAGCTCTAGCGGGCCAGGCATCTATGAGCAGTTCTTC.

V gene TRBV4-1 combines with J gene TRBJ2-1; TRBD1 agrees at 10 bases. CDR3 length: 15 residues. Per germline, CDR1 MGHRA and CDR2 YSYEKL. The V gene end was trimmed by 4 bases and the J gene end by 8 bases; junction bases not matched to a gene: 8. The CDR3 loop reads CASSLRQGAGYEQFF. CDR3 nucleotide sequence: TGCGCCAGCAGCCTAAGACAGGGGGCTGGCTATGAGCAGTTCTTC.